The sequence of this T cell receptor beta chain was determined in a study of CD8+CD57+ T cells in acquired aplastic anemia. On the study more broadly: Sorted CD4+ plus CD8+ cells gave DNA averaging around 3.2 ug. Healthy-donor CD4+ cells averaged about 11 million reads.

Whole-study results and caveats: Patients and controls shared roughly 30 CD8+ CDR3 sequences, which appeared highly expressed in patients and within their immunodominant clones.

The CDR3 runs to 12 residues. With 0 bases removed from V and 12 bases from J, the gap between germline ends came to 12 bases. The germline gives CDR1 SGHRS, CDR2 YFSETQ. TCR beta VDJ and CDR3 profiles were obtained from a genomic DNA template. Each CDR3 protein gets one entry after TCRdb re-called the reads with MiXCR. The data contain just over 400,000 distinct CDR3 sequences, around 68% of them seen just once; the ten biggest clones take up approximately 4%. With regard to this clonotype: What it binds is not known.

This TCR derives from a human donor in good health, serving as a control. The material sequenced was sorted CD4+, CD8+, or CD8+CD57+ T cells (not recorded which) from PBMCs. V usage is TRBV5-1 and J usage is TRBJ1-2; D is unclear. CDR3 DNA sequence: TGCGCCAGCAGCTTGGAGGGTTCCGGAAACACCTTC. Translating gives CASSLEGSGNTF.